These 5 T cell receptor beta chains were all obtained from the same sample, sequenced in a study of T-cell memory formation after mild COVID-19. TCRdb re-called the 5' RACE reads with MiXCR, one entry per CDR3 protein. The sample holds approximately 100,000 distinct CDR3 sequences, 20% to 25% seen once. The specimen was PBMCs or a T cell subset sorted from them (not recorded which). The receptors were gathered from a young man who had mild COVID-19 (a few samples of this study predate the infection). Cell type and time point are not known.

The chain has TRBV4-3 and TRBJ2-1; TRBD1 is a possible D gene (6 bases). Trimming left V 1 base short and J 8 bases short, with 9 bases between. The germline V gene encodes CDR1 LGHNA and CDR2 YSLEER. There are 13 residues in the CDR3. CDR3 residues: CASSQAEGDEQFF. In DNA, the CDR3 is TGCGCCAGCAGCCAAGCCGAGGGGGATGAGCAGTTCTTC.

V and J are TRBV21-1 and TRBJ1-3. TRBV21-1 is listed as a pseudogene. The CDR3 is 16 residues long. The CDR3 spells CASSKSVRFSGNTIYF. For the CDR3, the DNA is TGTGCCAGCAGCAAAAGCGTCAGGTTCTCTGGAAACACCATATATTTT.

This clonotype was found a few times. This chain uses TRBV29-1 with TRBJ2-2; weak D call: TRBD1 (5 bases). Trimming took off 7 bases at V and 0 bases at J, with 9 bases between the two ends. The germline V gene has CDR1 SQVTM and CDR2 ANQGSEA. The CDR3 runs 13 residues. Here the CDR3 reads CSAWTTNTGELFF. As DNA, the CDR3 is TGCAGCGCATGGACAACGAACACCGGGGAGCTGTTTTTT.

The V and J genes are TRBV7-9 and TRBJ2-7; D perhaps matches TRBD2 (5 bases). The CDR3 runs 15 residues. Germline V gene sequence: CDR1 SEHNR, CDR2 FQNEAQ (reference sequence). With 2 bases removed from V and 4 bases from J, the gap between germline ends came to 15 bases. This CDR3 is CASSLLGAAEYEQYF. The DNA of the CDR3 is TGTGCCAGCAGCTTATTGGGCGCAGCGGAGTACGAGCAGTACTTC. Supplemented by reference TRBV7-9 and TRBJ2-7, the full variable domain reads DTGVSQNPRHKITKRGQNVTFRCDPISEHNRLYWYRQTLGQGPEFLTYFQNEAQLEKSRLLSDRFSAERPKGSFSTLEIQRTEQGDSAMYLCASSLLGAAEYEQYFGPGTRLTVT.

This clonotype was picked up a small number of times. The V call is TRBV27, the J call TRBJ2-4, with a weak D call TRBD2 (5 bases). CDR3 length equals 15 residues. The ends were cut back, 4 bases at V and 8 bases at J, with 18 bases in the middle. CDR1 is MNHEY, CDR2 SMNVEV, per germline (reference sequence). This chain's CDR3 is CASSSLAGVADIQYF. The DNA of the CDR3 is TGTGCCAGCAGTTCGCTAGCTGGTGTTGCGGACATTCAGTACTTC.